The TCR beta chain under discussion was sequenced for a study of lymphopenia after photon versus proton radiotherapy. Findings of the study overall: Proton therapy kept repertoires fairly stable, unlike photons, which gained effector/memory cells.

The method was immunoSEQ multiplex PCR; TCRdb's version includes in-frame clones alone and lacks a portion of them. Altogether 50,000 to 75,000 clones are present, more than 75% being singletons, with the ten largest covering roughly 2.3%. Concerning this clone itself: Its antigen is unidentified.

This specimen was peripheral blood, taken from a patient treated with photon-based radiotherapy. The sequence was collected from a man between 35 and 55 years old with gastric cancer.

CDR3 sequence reads: CASSLGDREGNEQFF. In DNA form, the CDR3 reads TGTGCCAGCAGCTTAGGAGACAGGGAGGGCAATGAGCAGTTCTTC. This sequence joins TRBV11-2 and TRBJ2-1, with D possibly being TRBD1 or TRBD2 (7 bases each). Trimming took off 1 base at V and 6 bases at J, with 13 bases between the two ends. CDR3 size: 15 residues. CDR1 SGHAT and CDR2 FQNNGV come from the germline V gene.